This T cell receptor (beta chain) came from a study of shared clonotypes between healthy human individuals. Researchers divided each subset's genomic DNA evenly across several immunoSEQ plates. Using immunoSEQ multiplex PCR, the repertoire was profiled, and TCRdb retains in-frame clones only, with some absent. The table has some 2 million clones, roughly 96% seen once. Germline CDR1 is SGHVS and CDR2 is FNYEAQ. This CDR3 is built from 15 residues. Trimming removed 1 base at V and 2 bases at J, with 12 bases between. The gene calls are TRBV7-6 and TRBJ2-7; possible D gene TRBD2, 5 bases. The sequencing sample was made of naive CD4+ T cells sorted from blood. The subset is: CD45RA+ positively selected. This sequence was found in a man aged 18 to 29 in good health. In nucleotides, the CDR3 is TGTGCCAGCAGCTTAGTCCCTAGCCCTACCTACGAGCAGTACTTC. Amino acids: CASSLVPSPTYEQYF.